Below, 20 T cell receptor beta chains from the same sample are listed, as sequenced in a study of early T cells in non-severe SARS-CoV-2 infection. MiXCR, applied by TCRdb to the 5' RACE reads, yields one record per CDR3 protein. This sample carries over 90,000 distinct CDR3 sequences, around 12% of them seen once, and the ten largest clones take approximately 6%. The sequenced sample consisted of whole blood. The source of these receptors is an adult who was a healthcare worker with PCR-confirmed SARS-CoV-2 infection or an uninfected control (not recorded which).

The table lists this clonotype with many counts. The genes are TRBV12-3 or TRBV12-4 and TRBJ2-5, with a possible D match to TRBD2 (5 bases). The CDR3 sequence is 13 residues long. V was trimmed by 7 bases and J by 4 bases, leaving 13 bases between them. The CDR3 protein is CASTLGEVETQYF. DNA of the CDR3: TGTGCCAGCACCCTCGGGGAAGTAGAGACCCAGTACTTC.

This clonotype was seen a few times. The chain is built from TRBV28 and TRBJ2-1; possible D gene TRBD2, 6 bases. The germline gives CDR1 MDHEN, CDR2 SYDVKM. This CDR3 region has 16 residues. Trimming removed 5 bases at V and 8 bases at J, with 22 bases between. The CDR3 loop reads CASSDYPGTRTHEQFF. The CDR3 DNA follows: TGTGCCAGCAGTGACTACCCCGGGACTCGGACGCATGAGCAGTTCTTC.

This clonotype was counted many times. The chain recombines TRBV29-1 with TRBJ1-2, with 7 bases lining up with TRBD1. The CDR3 totals 11 residues. V shed 6 bases and J 6 bases; nucleotides not matched to a gene: 4. Looked up from germline, CDR1 is SQVTM and CDR2 is ANQGSEA. CDR3 region: CSVTGDDGYTF. The CDR3 nucleotides read TGCAGCGTCACAGGGGACGATGGCTACACCTTC.

This clonotype was counted ten times or more. This chain links TRBV19 with TRBJ1-4; D not certain. The germline gives CDR1 LNHDA, CDR2 SQIVND (reference sequence). The V end lost 5 bases, the J end lost 6 bases, and 10 bases lay between the germline ends. The CDR3 sequence is 13 residues long. CDR3 sequence reads: CASSRKVYEKLFF. As DNA, the CDR3 is TGTGCCAGTAGTCGCAAAGTGTATGAAAAACTGTTTTTT.

Ten or more counts support this clonotype. V usage is TRBV4-2 and J usage is TRBJ2-4; D not resolved. The CDR3 extends over 15 amino acids. The ends were cut back, 0 bases at V and 0 bases at J, with 6 bases in the middle. Looked up from germline, CDR1 is LGHNA and CDR2 is YNFKEQ. The CDR3 is CASSQEVLAKNIQYF. In DNA, the CDR3 is TGTGCCAGCAGCCAAGAGGTACTAGCCAAAAACATTCAGTACTTC.

This clonotype was recorded a few times. The genes are TRBV7-9 and TRBJ2-1; TRBD2 matches 11 bases. CDR3 size: 18 residues. J gave up 6 bases and V 3 bases, and 13 bases lay outside the gene matches. The germline V gene encodes CDR1 SEHNR and CDR2 FQNEAQ (reference sequence). CDR3 region: CASSFPIAGGPSGNEQFF. DNA of the CDR3: TGTGCCAGCAGCTTCCCCATAGCGGGAGGGCCGAGTGGCAATGAGCAGTTCTTC.

This clonotype was seen at least ten times. The V gene is TRBV11-2, the J gene TRBJ2-1; TRBD2 aligns across 8 bases. This CDR3 is 13 amino acids long. V lost 11 bases to trimming and J lost 4 bases; unmatched junction nucleotides: 7. CDR1 and CDR2 (germline): SGHAT, FQNNGV. The chain's CDR3 is CAVTGTSYNEQFF. The CDR3, as DNA: TGTGCCGTAACCGGGACTAGTTACAATGAGCAGTTCTTC.

A few counts support this clonotype. This chain links TRBV28 with TRBJ1-2; a weak D match, TRBD1 (5 bases). The CDR3 spans 12 residues. Germline values: CDR1 MDHEN, CDR2 SYDVKM. Trimming took off 5 bases at V and 6 bases at J, with 10 bases between the two ends. This chain's CDR3 is CASSTGPDGYTF. In DNA, the CDR3 is TGTGCCAGCAGTACGGGACCCGATGGCTACACCTTC.

This clonotype was detected only a few times. Because the CDR3 is missing its conserved closing phenylalanine or tryptophan, this is likely a read error. The rearrangement links TRBV11-3 to TRBJ2-3; maybe TRBD2 (6 bases). Looked up from germline, CDR1 is SGHNT and CDR2 is YENEEA. The CDR3 runs 13 residues. Trimming left V 8 bases short and J 2 bases short, with 11 bases between. The CDR3 loop reads CASRDSVTDTQYV. In DNA, the CDR3 is TGTGCCAGCCGGGACTCCGTCACAGATACGCAGTATGTT.

Concerning this clonotype: A read error may explain this, as a much larger clone is one base away. This chain joins TRBV11-2 and TRBJ2-6, with 7 bases that match TRBD2. The CDR3 has 17 amino acids. Germline loops: CDR1 SGHAT, CDR2 FQNNGV. The CDR3 loop is CASTRTRKNSGAKVLTF. DNA for the CDR3: TGTGCCAGCACCAGGACTAGGAAAAACTCTGGGGCCAAGGTCCTGACTTTC.

This sequence joins TRBV7-9 and TRBJ2-2; tentative D call: TRBD1 (6 bases). V lost 5 bases to trimming and J lost 5 bases, with 15 bases between them. Germline V gene lookup returns CDR1 SEHNR and CDR2 FQNEAQ (reference sequence). The CDR3 runs 15 residues. The CDR3 is CASSLNLRGTGELFF. CDR3 bases: TGTGCCAGCAGCCTCAACCTTAGGGGGACCGGGGAGCTGTTTTTT.

About this clonotype: One base away lies a much larger clone, so this may be a sequencing read error. V usage is TRBV3-1 and J usage is TRBJ2-2, with 9 bases that match TRBD1. The V gene end was trimmed by 4 bases and the J gene end by 7 bases; junction bases not matched to a gene: 7. This CDR3 is 15 amino acids long. Per the germline V gene, CDR1 is LGHDT and CDR2 is YNNKEL (reference sequence). CDR3 protein: CASSPEGQGGGELFF. CDR3 sequence (DNA): TGTGCCAGCAGCCCGGAGGGACAGGGAGGCGGGGAGCTGTTTTTT.

The chain is built from TRBV7-9 and TRBJ2-1, with 12 bases fitting TRBD2. Germline V gives CDR1 SEHNR, CDR2 FQNEAQ (reference sequence). CDR3 size: 17 residues. The V segment lost 1 base and the J segment 1 base; nucleotides outside the gene matches: 2. The CDR3 loop reads CASSLGLAGVSYNEQFF. The CDR3 nucleotides are TGTGCCAGCAGCTTAGGACTAGCGGGAGTTTCCTACAATGAGCAGTTCTTC. The entire variable domain, with the rest obtained from reference TRBV7-9 and TRBJ2-1, is as follows: DTGVSQNPRHKITKRGQNVTFRCDPISEHNRLYWYRQTLGQGPEFLTYFQNEAQLEKSRLLSDRFSAERPKGSFSTLEIQRTEQGDSAMYLCASSLGLAGVSYNEQFFGPGTRLTVL.

The chain combines TRBV20-1 with TRBJ2-1, with 8 positions matching TRBD2. J was trimmed by 3 bases and V by 2 bases; bases with no gene match: 6. The CDR3 extends over 15 amino acids. Germline loops: CDR1 DFQATT, CDR2 SNEGSKA (reference sequence). The CDR3 region has the DNA TGCAGTGCTAGACGCCTAGCGGGTGACTACAATGAGCAGTTCTTC. Encoded protein: CSARRLAGDYNEQFF.

This clonotype was picked up many times. CDR3 sequence reads: CASSPGQLVRGYTF. DNA of the CDR3: TGTGCCAGCAGTCCGGGACAACTCGTGAGGGGCTACACCTTC. J is TRBJ1-2 and V is TRBV12-3 or TRBV12-4, with D maybe TRBD1 (6 bases). The CDR3 has 14 amino acids. V lost 5 bases to trimming and J lost 8 bases, with 18 bases between them.

Many counts were recorded for this clonotype. The rearrangement links TRBV28 to TRBJ2-2; unclear D gene. Germline V gene lookup returns CDR1 MDHEN and CDR2 SYDVKM. The length of the CDR3 is 12 residues. The germline V and J ends were trimmed by 3 bases and 8 bases, with 7 bases remaining between them. In DNA, the CDR3 is TGTGCCAGCAGTTTGATAGCTGGGGAGCTGTTTTTT. Translating gives CASSLIAGELFF.

The genes are TRBV11-2 and TRBJ2-5; the match to TRBD2 covers 8 bases. The ends lost 4 bases at V and 1 base at J; junction bases unmatched: 5. Looked up from germline, CDR1 is SGHAT and CDR2 is FQNNGV. CDR3 length: 15 amino acids. CDR3 in DNA: TGTGCCAGCAGCTCGGGACTAGTTACCCAAGAGACCCAGTACTTC. It codes for CASSSGLVTQETQYF. Filled out from reference TRBV11-2 and TRBJ2-5, the complete variable domain reads EAGVAQSPRYKIIEKRQSVAFWCNPISGHATLYWYQQILGQGPKLLIQFQNNGVVDDSQLPKDRFSAERLKGVDSTLKIQPAKLEDSAVYLCASSSGLVTQETQYFGPGTRLLVL.

The table lists this clonotype with a few counts. The CDR3: CSVQSDISAFF. CDR3 sequence (DNA): TGCAGCGTTCAATCTGACATTAGCGCTTTCTTT. V and J are TRBV29-1 and TRBJ1-1; D ambiguous. This CDR3 is built from 11 residues. The germline CDR1 and CDR2 sequences are SQVTM and ANQGSEA. Trimming removed 5 bases from V and 11 bases from J, with 15 bases in between.

This clonotype was found a few times. The chain couples TRBV6-8 to TRBJ2-7; perhaps TRBD2 as D (6 bases). The V end lost 2 bases, the J end lost 4 bases, and 6 bases lay between the germline ends. Germline V gene lookup returns CDR1 MNHGY and CDR2 SAAAGT. The CDR3 is made up of 12 amino acids. This CDR3 reads CASSYRGYEQYF. The CDR3 region has the DNA TGTGCCAGCAGTTACCGGGGGTACGAGCAGTACTTC.

This clonotype appeared many times. This chain uses TRBV9 with TRBJ2-1; D is possibly TRBD2 (5 bases). V dropped 4 bases and J dropped 7 bases, with 21 bases sitting between them. There are 16 residues in the CDR3. Germline V gene sequence: CDR1 SGDLS, CDR2 YYNGEE. In nucleotides, the CDR3 is TGTGCCAGCAGCCTCCCCCAAAGGGCGGGTAGGAATGAGCAGTTCTTC. Its protein product is CASSLPQRAGRNEQFF.